Following are 9 T cell receptor beta chains from one sample sequenced in a study of T cells in Graves' hyperthyroidism and ophthalmopathy. The TCR beta CDR3 regions underwent amplification using RNA transcripts as the source. Researchers ran a first-round RT-PCR on the TCR CDR3 using the HTBI primer set. Using its own MiXCR run on the multiplex PCR reads, TCRdb lists one record per CDR3 protein. The sample shows approximately 100,000 distinct CDR3 sequences, 40% to 50% of them seen only once. Material: blood. These receptors were taken from a man between 35 and 55 years old with Graves' hyperthyroidism.

There are many counts of this clonotype. The chain recombines TRBV7-2 with TRBJ2-5; D remains ambiguous. This CDR3 comprises 11 residues. The germline V gene has CDR1 SGHTA and CDR2 FQGNSA. Trimming removed 5 bases at V and 2 bases at J, with 3 bases between. This CDR3 is CASSIQETQYF. The CDR3 DNA reads TGTGCCAGCAGCATTCAAGAGACCCAGTACTTC. Full variable domain (rest looked up from reference TRBV7-2 and TRBJ2-5): GAGVSQSPSNKVTEKGKDVELRCDPISGHTALYWYRQSLGQGLEFLIYFQGNSAPDKSGLPSDRFSAERTGGSVSTLTIQRTQQEDSAVYLCASSIQETQYFGPGTRLLVL.

This clonotype showed up many times. The chain carries TRBV19 and TRBJ2-3; D unclear. V dropped 1 base and J dropped 4 bases, with 18 bases sitting between them. Per the germline V gene, CDR1 is LNHDA and CDR2 is SQIVND (reference sequence). There are 17 residues in the CDR3. Written as DNA, the CDR3 is TGTGCCAGTAGTATAGGTTCATCCCGCTACGGCGCAGATACGCAGTATTTT. It encodes CASSIGSSRYGADTQYF.

For this clonotype: A read error may be the cause here, since a much bigger clone is one base away. This CDR3 is missing its conserved last phenylalanine or tryptophan, likely due to a read error. The chain employs TRBV6-5 and TRBJ2-3; 7 nucleotides match TRBD2. V lost 4 bases, J lost 10 bases, and 14 bases stayed unmatched. In germline, CDR1 is MNHEY, CDR2 SVGAGI. This CDR3 spans 15 amino acids. The CDR3 DNA reads TGTGCCAGCAGTTCCGGGGGAGGGGCACAGATACCGCAGTATCTT. Translating it yields CASSSGGGAQIPQYL.

There are many counts of this clonotype. J is TRBJ2-7 and V is TRBV27, with 13 bases lining up with TRBD2. The J segment lost 5 bases and the V segment lost 3 bases, leaving 4 bases of the junction unmatched. Looked up from germline, CDR1 is MNHEY and CDR2 is SMNVEV (reference sequence). The CDR3 runs 15 residues. CDR3 residues: CASSFRTSGSNEQYF. The CDR3 DNA sequence: TGTGCCAGCAGTTTCCGGACTAGCGGGAGCAACGAGCAGTACTTC.

This clonotype was seen many times. The CDR3 here is CASSVGQGRYEQYF. The CDR3 DNA sequence: TGTGCCAGCAGCGTTGGACAGGGGCGATACGAGCAGTACTTC. This rearrangement joins TRBV9 to TRBJ2-7; 9 positions agree with TRBD1. Trimming cost V 2 bases and J 4 bases; bases outside gene matches: 4. The CDR3 length is 14 residues. The germline V gene encodes CDR1 SGDLS and CDR2 YYNGEE.

This clonotype was counted at least ten times. J is TRBJ1-6 and V is TRBV7-9; D is perhaps TRBD1 (5 bases). CDR3 length: 15 residues. The V end lost 1 base, the J end lost 5 bases, and 9 bases lay between the germline ends. Germline V gene sequence: CDR1 SEHNR, CDR2 FQNEAQ (reference sequence). CDR3 loop: CASSLVDSNNSPLHF. The CDR3 DNA follows: TGTGCCAGCAGCTTAGTTGACAGTAATAATTCACCCCTCCACTTT. Filled out from reference TRBV7-9 and TRBJ1-6, the complete variable domain reads DTGVSQNPRHKITKRGQNVTFRCDPISEHNRLYWYRQTLGQGPEFLTYFQNEAQLEKSRLLSDRFSAERPKGSFSTLEIQRTEQGDSAMYLCASSLVDSNNSPLHFGNGTRLTVT.

This clonotype was counted many times. The chain employs TRBV4-3 and TRBJ1-1; a possible D gene is TRBD1 (6 bases). Per the germline V gene, CDR1 is LGHNA and CDR2 is YSLEER. There are 17 residues in the CDR3. V was shortened by 1 base and J by 2 bases, with 17 bases between the two germline ends. The CDR3 DNA sequence: TGCGCCAGCAGCCAAGGCGTTCGCCGGACAGAAAACACTGAAGCTTTCTTT. Translated: CASSQGVRRTENTEAFF.

The V call is TRBV6-6, the J call TRBJ2-1; 11 bases line up with TRBD2. This CDR3 contains 14 residues. The junction had 11 bases not matched to a gene; V was cut back by 10 bases and J by 9 bases. Germline assignment: CDR1 MNHNY and CDR2 SVGAGI (reference sequence). The CDR3 sequence: CAIRGGTSGFEQFF. CDR3 nucleotide sequence: TGTGCCATCAGAGGCGGGACTAGCGGTTTTGAGCAGTTCTTC.

The table lists this clonotype with many counts. The chain is built from TRBV5-4 and TRBJ2-3; D assignment may be TRBD1 or TRBD2 (6 bases each). CDR1 is SGHNT and CDR2 is YYREEE in the germline V gene (reference sequence). The CDR3 has 14 residues. V gave up 9 bases and J gave up 4 bases, with 18 bases separating them. Here the CDR3 DNA reads TGTGCCATCCCGGTCCCGGGGGCGGCAGATACGCAGTATTTT. This encodes CAIPVPGAADTQYF.